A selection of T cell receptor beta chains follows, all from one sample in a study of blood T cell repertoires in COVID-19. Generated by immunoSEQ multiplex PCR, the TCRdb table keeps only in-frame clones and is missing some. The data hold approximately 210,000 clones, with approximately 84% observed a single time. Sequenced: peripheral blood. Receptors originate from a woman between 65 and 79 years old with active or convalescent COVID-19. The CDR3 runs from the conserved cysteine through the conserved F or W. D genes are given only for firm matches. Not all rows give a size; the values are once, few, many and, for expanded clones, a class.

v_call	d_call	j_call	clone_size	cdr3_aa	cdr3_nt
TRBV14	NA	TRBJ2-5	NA	CASSLRFTVSKETQYF	TGTGCCAGCAGCCTAAGGTTTACAGTCAGCAAAGAGACCCAGTACTTC
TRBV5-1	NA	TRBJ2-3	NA	CASSTPWADGTDTQYF	TGCGCCAGCAGCACTCCGTGGGCCGATGGCACAGATACGCAGTATTTT
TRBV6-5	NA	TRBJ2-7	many	CASRYLAPNEQYF	TGTGCCAGCAGATATCTAGCCCCCAACGAGCAGTACTTC
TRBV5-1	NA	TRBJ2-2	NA	CASSWVTSSTGELFF	TGCGCCAGCAGCTGGGTAACTAGCAGCACCGGGGAGCTGTTTTTT
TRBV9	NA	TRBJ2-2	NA	CASSVASGVAGELFF	TGTGCCAGCAGCGTAGCTTCAGGGGTGGCCGGGGAGCTGTTTTTT
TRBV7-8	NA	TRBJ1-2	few	CASSPGGAYGYTF	TGTGCCAGCAGCCCTGGGGGGGCCTATGGCTACACCTTC
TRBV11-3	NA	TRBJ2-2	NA	CASSPGMGHNTGELFF	TGTGCCAGCAGCCCCGGGATGGGCCACAACACCGGGGAGCTGTTTTTT
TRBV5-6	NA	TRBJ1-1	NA	CASSYRWTEAFF	TGTGCCAGCAGCTATCGGTGGACTGAAGCTTTCTTT
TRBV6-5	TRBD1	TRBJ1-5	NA	CASSYRPPGQGQPQHF	TGTGCCAGCAGTTACCGACCCCCCGGACAGGGCCAGCCCCAGCATTTT
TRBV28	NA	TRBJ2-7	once	CASSPSHYEQYF	TGTGCCAGCAGTCCCAGTCATTACGAGCAGTACTTC
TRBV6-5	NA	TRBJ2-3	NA	CASKREGRQADTQYF	TGTGCCAGCAAGAGGGAAGGGCGGCAGGCAGATACGCAGTATTTT
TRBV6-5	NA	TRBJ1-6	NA	CASSPDGGRGSPLHF	TGTGCCAGCAGCCCAGACGGGGGGCGGGGTTCACCCCTCCACTTT
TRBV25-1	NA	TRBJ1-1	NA	CASSQVTEAFF	TGTGCCAGCTCCCAGGTAACTGAAGCTTTCTTT
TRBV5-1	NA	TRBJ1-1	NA	CASSFAGKDEAFF	TGCGCCAGCAGCTTTGCAGGGAAGGATGAAGCTTTCTTT
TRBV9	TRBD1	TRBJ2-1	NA	CASSAGQGADEQFF	TGTGCCAGCAGCGCGGGACAGGGGGCTGATGAGCAGTTCTTC
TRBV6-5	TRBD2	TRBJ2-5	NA	CASSYGLAGNQETQYF	TGTGCCAGCAGTTACGGGTTAGCGGGAAACCAAGAGACCCAGTACTTC
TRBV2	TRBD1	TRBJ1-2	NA	CASSVGQGLGYGYTF	TGTGCCAGCAGCGTCGGACAGGGGTTAGGTTATGGCTACACCTTC
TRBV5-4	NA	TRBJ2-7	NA	CASSLVASSEQYF	TGTGCCAGCAGCTTGGTTGCGTCGAGCGAGCAGTACTTC
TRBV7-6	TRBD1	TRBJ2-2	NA	CASRRQGWDTGELFF	TGTGCCAGCAGGAGACAGGGTTGGGACACCGGGGAGCTGTTTTTT
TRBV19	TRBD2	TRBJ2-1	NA	CASSNLGGTRGNEQFF	TGTGCCAGTAGTAACCTCGGGGGGACTAGAGGAAATGAGCAGTTCTTC
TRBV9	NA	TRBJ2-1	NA	CASSLLGDYQNEQFF	TGTGCCAGCAGCCTCCTAGGTGACTACCAAAATGAGCAGTTCTTC
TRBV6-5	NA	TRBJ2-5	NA	CASLPQGRGQETQYF	TGTGCCAGCCTCCCCCAGGGCAGGGGTCAAGAGACCCAGTACTTC
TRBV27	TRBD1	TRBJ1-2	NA	CASSPGTGGRYGYTF	TGTGCCAGCAGTCCGGGGACAGGGGGCAGATATGGCTACACCTTC
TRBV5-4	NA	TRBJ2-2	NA	CASSLANTGELFF	TGTGCCAGCAGCTTGGCAAACACCGGGGAGCTGTTTTTT
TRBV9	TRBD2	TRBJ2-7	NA	CASSVGGSGSSGEQYF	TGTGCCAGCAGCGTAGGGGGTAGCGGGAGCTCAGGGGAGCAGTACTTC
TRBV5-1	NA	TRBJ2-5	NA	CASRRVQETQYF	TGCGCCAGCCGCCGAGTTCAAGAGACCCAGTACTTC
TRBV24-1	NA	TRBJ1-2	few	CATSDPAGEYYGYTF	TGTGCCACCAGTGATCCCGCAGGGGAGTACTATGGCTACACCTTC
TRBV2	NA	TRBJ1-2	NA	CATQSRGYGYTF	TGTGCCACCCAGTCTCGGGGCTATGGCTACACCTTC
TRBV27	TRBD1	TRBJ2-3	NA	CASPPQGVRTDTQYF	TGTGCCAGCCCTCCCCAGGGGGTCCGTACAGATACGCAGTATTTT
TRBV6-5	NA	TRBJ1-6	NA	CASRRNPDSNSPLHF	TGTGCCAGCAGAAGGAATCCGGACTCTAATTCACCCCTCCACTTT
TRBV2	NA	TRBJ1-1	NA	CASSDNRVGEAFF	TGTGCCAGCAGTGACAACAGGGTCGGTGAAGCTTTCTTT
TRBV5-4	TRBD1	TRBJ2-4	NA	CASSPAGQGPNIQYF	TGTGCCAGCAGCCCAGCGGGACAGGGTCCGAACATTCAGTACTTC
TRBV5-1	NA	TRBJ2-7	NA	CASSLEAGLREQYF	TGCGCCAGCAGCTTGGAGGCGGGGTTGCGGGAGCAGTACTTC
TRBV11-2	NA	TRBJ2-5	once	CASSLSGAETQYF	TGTGCCAGCAGCTTATCGGGAGCAGAGACCCAGTACTTC
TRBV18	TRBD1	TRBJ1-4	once	CASSDRGGEKLFF	TGTGCCAGCTCCGACAGGGGAGGTGAAAAACTGTTTTTT
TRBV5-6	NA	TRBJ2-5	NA	CASSQLYGAEGETQYF	TGTGCCAGCAGTCAACTTTATGGGGCGGAGGGAGAGACCCAGTACTTC
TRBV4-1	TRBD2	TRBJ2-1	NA	CASSQFGLAGANEQFF	TGCGCCAGCAGCCAGTTCGGACTAGCGGGAGCCAATGAGCAGTTCTTC
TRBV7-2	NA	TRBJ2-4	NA	CASSSEGGLAKNIQYF	TGTGCCAGCAGCTCCGAAGGCGGACTAGCCAAAAACATTCAGTACTTC
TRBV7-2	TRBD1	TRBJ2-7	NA	CASSLEGANRYEQYF	TGTGCCAGCAGCTTAGAGGGGGCCAATCGCTACGAGCAGTACTTC